Following are 13 T cell receptor beta chains from one sample sequenced in a study of long-term antiretroviral therapy in people with HIV. Version v3.0 of the immunoSEQ assay was performed at survey level. Repertoires were generated with immunoSEQ multiplex PCR, while TCRdb's copy carries only in-frame clones and drops some. The repertoire includes some 12,000 clones, roughly 82% of them detected once, and roughly 18% sits in the top ten. The sequenced sample was unsorted PBMCs, obtained around 8 years after starting antiretroviral therapy. Receptors originate from a man over 45 with HIV.

This clone came up a few times. The chain joins TRBV30 to TRBJ2-7; 10 bases fit TRBD1. The CDR3 is 14 residues long. The germline V gene encodes CDR1 GTSNPN and CDR2 SVGIG (reference sequence). The V and J ends lost 3 bases and 3 bases, in that order; junction bases with no gene match: 5. The CDR3 DNA sequence: TGTGCCTGGAGCCAGGGACAGGGGATCTACGAGCAGTACTTC. Its translation: CAWSQGQGIYEQYF.

V is TRBV11-3 and J is TRBJ1-4, with TRBD1 as a possible D gene (6 bases). Germline V gene data show CDR1 as SGHNT and CDR2 as YENEEA. V lost 5 bases to trimming and J lost 0 bases, with 16 bases between them. There are 17 residues in the CDR3. CDR3 coding DNA: TGTGCCAGCAGCGGCCCGGACAGTTTTGCAACTAATGAAAAACTGTTTTTT. Its protein is CASSGPDSFATNEKLFF.

This chain uses TRBV5-6 with TRBJ2-5, with TRBD2 identical over 11 bases. This CDR3 spans 15 amino acids. Germline V CDR1 and CDR2: SGHDT, YYEEEE. V shed 2 bases, J shed 4 bases, and the junction held 4 bases outside the gene matches. CDR3 sequence reads: CASSLASGGLETQYF. CDR3 in DNA: TGTGCCAGCAGCTTAGCTAGCGGGGGGTTAGAGACCCAGTACTTC.

CDR3 nucleotide sequence: TGTGCCAGCAGTATTAGCGGGGGGGCCGGAGAGACCCAGTACTTC. Translation gives CASSISGGAGETQYF. The chain combines TRBV6-5 with TRBJ2-5; 11 bases fit TRBD2. The germline V gene encodes CDR1 MNHEY and CDR2 SVGAGI. This CDR3 spans 15 amino acids. The J segment lost 4 bases and the V segment lost 5 bases, leaving 6 bases of the junction unmatched.

The CDR3: CASSASWRGALSYEQYF. CDR3 coding DNA: TGTGCCAGCAGTGCCTCGTGGAGGGGGGCTCTCTCCTACGAGCAGTACTTC. The chain recombines TRBV6-1 with TRBJ2-7; the D call may be TRBD1 or TRBD2 (6 bases each). V was pared by 4 bases and J by 0 bases, with 19 bases between. This CDR3 spans 17 amino acids. Germline CDR1 MNHNS, CDR2 SASEGT.

The J gene is TRBJ2-3, the V gene TRBV5-5; 7 bases align to TRBD2. The length of the CDR3 is 15 residues. After removal of 7 bases from V and 0 bases from J, the junction contained 8 bases not matched to a gene. Germline-derived CDR1 and CDR2 are SGHKS and YYEKEE (reference sequence). The CDR3 protein is CASLGGEVSTDTQYF. The CDR3 DNA sequence: TGTGCCAGCTTGGGGGGGGAGGTTAGCACAGATACGCAGTATTTT.

The V call is TRBV6-4, the J call TRBJ2-1; 7 nucleotides align to TRBD1. The CDR3 consists of 14 residues. V was clipped by 3 bases and J by 7 bases; unmatched bases: 6. The germline CDR1 and CDR2 sequences are MRHNA and SNTAGT. CDR3 sequence reads: CASSERDSQNEQFF. For the CDR3, the DNA is TGTGCCAGCAGTGAGAGGGACAGTCAGAATGAGCAGTTCTTC.

V is TRBV19 and J is TRBJ2-7; D not certain. The germline V gene has CDR1 LNHDA and CDR2 SQIVND (reference sequence). The CDR3 runs to 13 residues. V was pared by 3 bases and J by 6 bases, with 12 bases between. The chain's CDR3 is CASSISLAAEQYF. The CDR3 coding sequence is TGTGCCAGTAGTATCAGTCTTGCAGCCGAGCAGTACTTC.

In this sample, this clone turned up once. V and J are TRBV25-1 and TRBJ2-2; D not resolved. Germline V CDR1 and CDR2: MGHDK, SYGVNS. The V end lost 3 bases, the J end lost 10 bases, and 6 bases lay between the germline ends. The CDR3 runs 11 residues. In DNA, the CDR3 is TGTGCCAGCAGTGAGAATGAGGAGCTGTTTTTT. Protein sequence: CASSENEELFF.

The chain combines TRBV6-5 with TRBJ2-7; possibly TRBD1 or TRBD2 for D (5 bases each). Deletions cut 2 bases from V and 5 bases from J, with 16 bases between. The CDR3 totals 15 residues. Germline V CDR1 and CDR2: MNHEY, SVGAGI. CDR3 sequence (DNA): TGTGCCAGCAGTTACGTGCAGGGAGCCCTCAACGAGCAGTACTTC. It codes for CASSYVQGALNEQYF.

This clone is a singleton in its sample. The chain recombines TRBV7-9 with TRBJ1-1; D is undetermined. CDR3 length: 12 residues. Germline loops: CDR1 SEHNR, CDR2 FQNEAQ (reference sequence). Trimming cost V 1 base and J 3 bases, with 3 bases left between them. DNA of the CDR3: TGTGCCAGCAGCTTAGTCCACACTGAAGCTTTCTTT. Translated, it gives CASSLVHTEAFF. The full variable domain, rest sourced from reference TRBV7-9 and TRBJ1-1, is DTGVSQNPRHKITKRGQNVTFRCDPISEHNRLYWYRQTLGQGPEFLTYFQNEAQLEKSRLLSDRFSAERPKGSFSTLEIQRTEQGDSAMYLCASSLVHTEAFFGQGTRLTVV.

CDR3 sequence (DNA): TGTGCCAGCAGCTCGGGATGGGAAACTGAAGCTTTCTTT. As protein: CASSSGWETEAFF. The chain couples TRBV5-5 to TRBJ1-1; D not certain. CDR3 length equals 13 residues. V was pared by 3 bases and J by 5 bases, with 11 bases between. CDR1 is SGHKS, CDR2 YYEKEE, per germline (reference sequence).

The chain is built from TRBV5-1 and TRBJ2-7, with 12 nucleotides matching TRBD2. CDR1 is SGHRS, CDR2 YFSETQ, per germline. The CDR3 is 14 residues long. The trim removed 5 bases at V and 2 bases at J, leaving 2 bases unmatched. In DNA form, the CDR3 reads TGCGCCAGCAGAGCTAGCGGGGGGGCCTACGAGCAGTACTTC. It codes for CASRASGGAYEQYF.